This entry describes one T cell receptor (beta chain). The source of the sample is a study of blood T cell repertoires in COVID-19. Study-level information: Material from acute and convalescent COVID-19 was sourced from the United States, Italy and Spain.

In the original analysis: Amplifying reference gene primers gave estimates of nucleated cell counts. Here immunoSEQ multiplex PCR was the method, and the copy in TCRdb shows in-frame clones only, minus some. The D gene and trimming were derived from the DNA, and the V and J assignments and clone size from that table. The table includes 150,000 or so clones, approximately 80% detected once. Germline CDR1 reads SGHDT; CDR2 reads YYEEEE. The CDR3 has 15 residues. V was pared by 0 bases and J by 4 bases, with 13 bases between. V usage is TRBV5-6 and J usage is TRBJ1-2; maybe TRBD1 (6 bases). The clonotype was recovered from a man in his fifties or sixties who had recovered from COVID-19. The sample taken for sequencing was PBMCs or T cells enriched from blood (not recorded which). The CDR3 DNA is TGTGCCAGCAGCTTGGGCAGGGGCGGATCCTATGGCTACACCTTC. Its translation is CASSLGRGGSYGYTF.